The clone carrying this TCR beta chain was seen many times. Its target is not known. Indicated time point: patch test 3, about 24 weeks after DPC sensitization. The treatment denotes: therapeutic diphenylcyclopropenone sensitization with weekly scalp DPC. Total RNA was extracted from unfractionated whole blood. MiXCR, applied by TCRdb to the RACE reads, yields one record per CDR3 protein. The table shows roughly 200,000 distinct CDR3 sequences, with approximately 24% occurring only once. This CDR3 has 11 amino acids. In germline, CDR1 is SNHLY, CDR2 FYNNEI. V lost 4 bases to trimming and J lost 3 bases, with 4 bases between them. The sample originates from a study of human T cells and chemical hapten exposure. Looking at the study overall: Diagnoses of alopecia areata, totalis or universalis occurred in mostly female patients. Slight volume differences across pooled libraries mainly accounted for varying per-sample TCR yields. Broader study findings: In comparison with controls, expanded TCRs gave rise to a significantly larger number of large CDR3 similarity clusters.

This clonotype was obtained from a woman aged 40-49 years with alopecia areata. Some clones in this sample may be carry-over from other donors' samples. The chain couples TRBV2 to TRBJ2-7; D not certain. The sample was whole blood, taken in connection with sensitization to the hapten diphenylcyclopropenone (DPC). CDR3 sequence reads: CASSVFYEQYF. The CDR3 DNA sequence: TGTGCCAGCAGTGTCTTCTACGAGCAGTACTTC.